This T cell receptor (beta chain) emerged from a study of shared clonotypes between healthy human individuals. General observations from the study: Clonotypes not shared had lower generation probabilities than those common to all four donors.

Method: immunoSEQ multiplex PCR; TCRdb's copy keeps in-frame clones and lacks some. The sample yields hundreds of thousands of clones, around 74% seen once. The study enrolled healthy HIV-negative adults without recent acute infections or vaccinations as donors. Donors, without exception, were Caucasian adults residing in Nashville, Tennessee. CDR3 length equals 13 residues. The J segment lost 1 base and the V segment lost 8 bases, leaving 4 bases of the junction unmatched. Germline loops: CDR1 SGHTA, CDR2 FQGNSA. A remark on this clone: Antigen specificity is unknown.

Sample: memory CD4+ T cells sorted from blood. Subset of the sample: CD45RA-negative fraction. The receptor was derived from a man aged 25 to 40 in good health. V is TRBV7-2 and J is TRBJ2-7; 8 bases map to TRBD2. CDR3 in DNA: TGTGCCAGCGTTAGCGGGACTTCCTACGAGCAGTACTTC. Encoded protein: CASVSGTSYEQYF.